This T cell receptor (beta chain) was captured by sequencing in a study of regulatory and conventional T cells in RAG deficiency. Overall study findings and caveats: Compared with controls, unique Treg TCR beta sequences dropped about 110-fold in Omenn syndrome and CID/AS. Patient subsets had shorter CDR3s; Omenn Treg-Tconv overlap exceeded 85%. RAG-deficient patients showed markedly lower Shannon entropy and higher Simpson indices than control T-cell subsets.

Clones were sequenced by immunoSEQ multiplex PCR, and TCRdb holds only the in-frame ones, with some missing. The profile covers about 46,000 clones, with around 90% appearing a single time and approximately 0.51% taken by the ten largest. The CDR3 is 13 amino acids. Trimming shortened V by 4 bases and J by 4 bases, and 8 bases separated the two germline ends. Germline loops: CDR1 SEHNR, CDR2 FQNEAQ (reference sequence). Genomic DNA came from blood conventional CD4+ T cells gated CD25-low CD127-high. As for this clone: Its antigen remains unknown.

The sample was also linked to a second study, of regulatory T cells. As that report states: The PCR used 52 TRBV and 13 TRBJ primers. Regulatory T cells showed the strongest V-J pair restriction and V/J gene skewing among patient repertoires.

This sequence joins TRBV7-9 and TRBJ2-1; tentative D call: TRBD1 (5 bases). Sequencing used CD4+ effector T cells sorted from blood. The source is a human donor in good health. The CDR3 DNA reads TGTGCCAGCAGCTCGCGACAGTACAATGAGCAGTTCTTC. It codes for CASSSRQYNEQFF.